The 10 T cell receptor beta chains below come from one sample, sequenced in a study of blood T cell repertoires in COVID-19. The protocol was immunoSEQ multiplex PCR, while the TCRdb copy is restricted to in-frame clones and leaves out a portion. Found here are 230,000 or so clones, around 80% of them singletons; the top ten hold more than 1.2%. The source material was peripheral blood. The origin of the receptors is a woman aged 35 to 49 who had recovered from COVID-19.

The gene calls are TRBV19 and TRBJ2-7; the match to TRBD1 covers 9 bases. V trimming: 4 bases; J trimming: 5 bases; junction bases outside the gene matches: 9. The CDR3 runs to 15 residues. Germline V gives CDR1 LNHDA, CDR2 SQIVND (reference sequence). The CDR3 loop reads CASSRTGQGLDEQYF. The DNA of the CDR3 is TGTGCCAGTAGTAGGACTGGACAGGGGCTCGACGAGCAGTACTTC.

This chain links TRBV6-5 with TRBJ1-1, with a possible D match to TRBD1 (6 bases). Germline-derived CDR1 and CDR2 are MNHEY and SVGAGI. CDR3 length equals 15 residues. Trimming removed 0 bases at V and 1 base at J, with 9 bases between. For the CDR3, the DNA is TGTGCCAGCAGTTACTCGAGCAGGGGGAACACTGAAGCTTTCTTT. Residues: CASSYSSRGNTEAFF.

The gene calls are TRBV7-3 and TRBJ2-5; D perhaps matches TRBD2 (5 bases). The CDR3 sequence is 13 residues long. Germline CDR1 reads SGHTA; CDR2 reads FQGTGA. Trimming cost V 1 base and J 5 bases, with 8 bases left between them. The CDR3 DNA sequence: TGTGCCAGCAGCTTAAGGCAGCGGGAGACCCAGTACTTC. The encoded protein is CASSLRQRETQYF.

The chain recombines TRBV11-2 with TRBJ2-1; 8 bases are a match to TRBD2. Trimming took 4 bases from V and 4 from J; bases not matched to a gene: 9. Germline values: CDR1 SGHAT, CDR2 FQNNGV. This CDR3 comprises 16 residues. The CDR3 coding sequence is TGTGCCAGCAGCTGGGGACCAGCGGGGGCTTACAATGAGCAGTTCTTC. This sequence encodes CASSWGPAGAYNEQFF.

The rearrangement links TRBV3-1 (or the pseudogene TRBV3-2) to TRBJ2-2; a weak D match, TRBD1 (6 bases). Trimming removed 7 bases at V and 6 bases at J, with 15 bases between. CDR1 is LGHDT, CDR2 YNNKEL, per germline (reference sequence). The CDR3 sequence is 14 residues long. CDR3 sequence (DNA): TGTGCCAGCACAACAGGGTGGATAGCCGGGGAGCTGTTTTTT. Protein sequence: CASTTGWIAGELFF.

The V gene is TRBV9, the J gene TRBJ2-7; TRBD1 might be the D (6 bases). The CDR3 is made up of 13 amino acids. V lost 6 bases, J lost 4 bases, and 14 bases lay in between. CDR1 and CDR2 (germline): SGDLS, YYNGEE. The CDR3 region is CASKRDTRYEQYF. The CDR3 DNA reads TGTGCCAGCAAGAGGGACACCAGATACGAGCAGTACTTC.

The chain employs TRBV6-2 or TRBV6-3 and TRBJ2-4, with D unresolved. V was shortened by 5 bases and J by 6 bases, with 29 bases between the two germline ends. This CDR3 comprises 19 residues. Per germline, CDR1 MNHEY and CDR2 SVGEGT. The chain's CDR3 is CASSPIGVQSQPGRNIQYF. CDR3 sequence (DNA): TGTGCCAGCAGTCCCATCGGAGTTCAAAGCCAGCCCGGAAGAAACATTCAGTACTTC.

The chain carries TRBV18 and TRBJ1-2, with TRBD1 matching over 9 bases. The length of the CDR3 is 17 residues. Per the germline V gene, CDR1 is KGHSH and CDR2 is LQKENI. Unmatched junction bases numbered 12, after V lost 0 bases and J lost 7 bases. The CDR3 nucleotides are TGTGCCAGCTCACCACCGAGGGGGACAGGGTTGTTGAGTGGCTACACCTTC. The encoded protein is CASSPPRGTGLLSGYTF.

The chain employs TRBV7-2 and TRBJ1-4, with D possibly TRBD1 on 5 matching bases. Germline loops: CDR1 SGHTA, CDR2 FQGNSA. V shed 5 bases and J shed 0 bases, with 13 bases lying between them. This CDR3 is built from 16 residues. In DNA, the CDR3 is TGTGCCAGCAGCGTGACAGCCAGTGCAACTAATGAAAAACTGTTTTTT. This sequence encodes CASSVTASATNEKLFF.

The chain uses TRBV11-2 and TRBJ2-2, with TRBD1 matching over 8 bases. With 5 bases clipped from V and 4 bases from J, the junction kept 6 bases outside the gene matches. The CDR3 spans 15 residues. The germline gives CDR1 SGHAT, CDR2 FQNNGV. The CDR3, as DNA: TGTGCCAGCAGCCACAGGGGGTGGGCCACCGGGGAGCTGTTTTTT. Its protein is CASSHRGWATGELFF.